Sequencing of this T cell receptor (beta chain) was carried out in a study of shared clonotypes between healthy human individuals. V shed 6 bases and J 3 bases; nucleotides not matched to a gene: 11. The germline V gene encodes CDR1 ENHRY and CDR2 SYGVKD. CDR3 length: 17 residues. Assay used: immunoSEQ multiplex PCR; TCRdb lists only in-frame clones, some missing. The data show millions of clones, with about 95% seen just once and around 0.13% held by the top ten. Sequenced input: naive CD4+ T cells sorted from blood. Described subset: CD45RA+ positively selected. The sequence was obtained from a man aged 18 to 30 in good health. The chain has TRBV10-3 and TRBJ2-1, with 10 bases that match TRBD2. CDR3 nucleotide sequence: TGTGCCATCAGCTCTAGCGGGGGAGTCCTCAACTACAATGAGCAGTTCTTC. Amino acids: CAISSSGGVLNYNEQFF.